This T cell receptor (beta chain) stems from a study of prognosis after radiotherapy for stage I lung cancer. Template was genomic DNA; TCR beta CDR3 amplified in two multiplex PCR rounds. Initially, in first-round PCR, primers specific to each TRBV and TRBJ gene were used. TCRdb re-derived calls from the multiplex PCR reads in MiXCR, one entry per CDR3 protein. The sample contains roughly 25,000 distinct CDR3 sequences, approximately 35% of which appear only once. Germline V gene sequence: CDR1 MRHNA, CDR2 SNTAGT. CDR3 size: 15 residues. On this clonotype: Only one base separates this from a far larger clonotype, so it likely reflects a read error.

The sequence was obtained from a donor aged 50 or older with non-small cell lung cancer. V and J are TRBV6-4 and TRBJ2-1, with 8 nucleotides matching TRBD1. This specimen consisted of PBMCs, obtained before or after stereotactic body radiation therapy (not recorded which). In DNA form, the CDR3 reads TGTGCCAGCAGCGGGGCAGGGGGCTCCCACAATGAGCAGTTCTTC. Protein product: CASSGAGGSHNEQFF.